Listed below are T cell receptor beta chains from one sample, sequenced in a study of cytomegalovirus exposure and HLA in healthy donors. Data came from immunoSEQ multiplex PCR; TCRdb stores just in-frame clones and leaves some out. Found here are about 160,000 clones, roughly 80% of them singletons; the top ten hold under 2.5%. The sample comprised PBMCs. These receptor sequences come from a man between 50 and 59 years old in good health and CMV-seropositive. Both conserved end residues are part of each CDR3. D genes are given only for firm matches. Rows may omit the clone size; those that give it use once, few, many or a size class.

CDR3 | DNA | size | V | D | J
CASTLWTGGGYNEQFF | TGCGCCAGCACCCTTTGGACAGGGGGGGGGTACAATGAGCAGTTCTTC | - | TRBV10-2 | TRBD1 | TRBJ2-1
CSVEDGGATEAFF | TGCAGCGTTGAAGATGGGGGGGCCACTGAAGCTTTCTTT | - | TRBV29-1 | - | TRBJ1-1
CASSFGQGDSGYTF | TGTGCCAGCAGCTTCGGACAGGGGGATTCTGGCTACACCTTC | few | TRBV13 | TRBD1 | TRBJ1-2
CASANRAEAFF | TGTGCCAGCGCAAACAGAGCTGAAGCTTTCTTT | - | TRBV6-1 | - | TRBJ1-1
CASSQDLGQGYGYTF | TGCGCCAGCAGCCAAGATTTAGGGCAGGGCTATGGCTACACCTTC | - | TRBV4-3 | - | TRBJ1-2
CASSYSHGGREAFF | TGTGCCAGCAGTTACTCGCACGGAGGAAGAGAAGCTTTCTTT | - | TRBV6-5 | - | TRBJ1-1
CASSYVWGGNYGYTF | TGTGCCAGCAGTTATGTCTGGGGCGGTAACTATGGCTACACCTTC | - | TRBV6-5 | - | TRBJ1-2
CASRDGGAYEQYF | TGCGCCAGCAGGGACGGAGGAGCCTACGAGCAGTACTTC | - | TRBV5-1 | - | TRBJ2-7
CASSKDRGGYTF | TGTGCCAGCAGCAAGGACAGGGGTGGCTACACCTTC | - | TRBV9 | TRBD1 | TRBJ1-2
CASSFLRTVSNQPQHF | TGTGCCAGCAGCTTCCTACGGACAGTTAGCAATCAGCCCCAGCATTTT | - | TRBV7-8 | - | TRBJ1-5
CASSLFPGTDTQYF | TGCGCCAGCAGCTTGTTCCCGGGCACAGATACGCAGTATTTT | - | TRBV5-1 | - | TRBJ2-3
CASSVGQGNQPQHF | TGTGCCAGTAGTGTCGGACAGGGTAATCAGCCCCAGCATTTT | - | TRBV19 | TRBD1 | TRBJ1-5
CASSLDRGDYGYTF | TGCGCCAGCAGCCTGGACAGGGGCGACTATGGCTACACCTTC | - | TRBV4-1 | TRBD1 | TRBJ1-2
CATSTGNTGELFF | TGTGCCACCAGCACCGGTAACACCGGGGAGCTGTTTTTT | - | TRBV15 | - | TRBJ2-2
CASSFPIAGRYNEQFF | TGTGCCAGCAGTTTCCCTATAGCGGGGCGCTACAATGAGCAGTTCTTC | - | TRBV27 | TRBD2 | TRBJ2-1
CASSLTGGAGELFF | TGTGCCAGCAGTTTGACAGGGGGGGCCGGGGAGCTGTTTTTT | - | TRBV28 | TRBD1 | TRBJ2-2
CASQQGEGTEAFF | TGTGCCAGTCAACAGGGGGAAGGCACTGAAGCTTTCTTT | - | TRBV2 | TRBD1 | TRBJ1-1
CASSPGLNSGNTIYF | TGTGCCAGCAGCCCGGGACTGAACTCTGGAAACACCATATATTTT | - | TRBV5-4 | - | TRBJ1-3
CASSLGGYNSPLHF | TGTGCCAGCAGCCTAGGGGGCTATAATTCTCCCCTCCACTTT | - | TRBV9 | TRBD1 | TRBJ1-6
CASSLARLRANVLTF | TGTGCCAGCAGCTTGGCCCGGTTGAGGGCCAACGTCCTGACTTTC | - | TRBV5-8 | - | TRBJ2-6
CAIAPTGQVNTEAFF | TGTGCCATCGCCCCCACGGGACAGGTTAACACTGAAGCTTTCTTT | - | TRBV10-3 | TRBD1 | TRBJ1-1
CALNRGSDTQYF | TGTGCCTTGAACAGGGGGTCAGATACGCAGTATTTT | - | TRBV30 | TRBD1 | TRBJ2-3
CASSLGGGGSSYEQYF | TGTGCCAGCAGCTTGGGGGGCGGGGGTAGCTCCTACGAGCAGTACTTC | - | TRBV5-4 | TRBD2 | TRBJ2-7
CSVETGGGNEQFF | TGCAGCGTTGAAACAGGGGGAGGGAATGAGCAGTTCTTC | - | TRBV29-1 | - | TRBJ2-1
CASSAGRGSYRGTEAFF | TGTGCCAGCAGCGCCGGGCGGGGTTCATATCGTGGCACTGAAGCTTTCTTT | once | TRBV7-2 | - | TRBJ1-1
CASSRADGLLFF | TGTGCCAGCAGTAGAGCGGACGGTCTACTGTTTTTT | - | TRBV6-5 | - | TRBJ1-4
CASSPPGASYNEQFF | TGTGCCAGCTCACCACCGGGGGCTTCCTACAATGAGCAGTTCTTC | - | TRBV18 | - | TRBJ2-1
CAIRETGVGNTIYF | TGTGCCATCAGGGAGACAGGGGTTGGAAACACCATATATTTT | - | TRBV10-3 | TRBD1 | TRBJ1-3
CASSPTRGTDFNIQYF | TGTGCCAGCAGCCCCACTCGGGGGACAGATTTTAACATTCAGTACTTC | once | TRBV14 | - | TRBJ2-4
CASSLTQGNAEAFF | TGTGCCAGCAGTCTCACACAGGGAAACGCTGAAGCTTTCTTT | - | TRBV28 | - | TRBJ1-1
CSVDGGAGELFF | TGCAGCGTCGACGGGGGGGCTGGGGAACTGTTTTTT | - | TRBV29-1 | - | TRBJ1-4
CAISRQGTDEQYF | TGTGCCATCAGTCGACAGGGGACCGACGAGCAGTACTTC | - | TRBV10-3 | TRBD1 | TRBJ2-7